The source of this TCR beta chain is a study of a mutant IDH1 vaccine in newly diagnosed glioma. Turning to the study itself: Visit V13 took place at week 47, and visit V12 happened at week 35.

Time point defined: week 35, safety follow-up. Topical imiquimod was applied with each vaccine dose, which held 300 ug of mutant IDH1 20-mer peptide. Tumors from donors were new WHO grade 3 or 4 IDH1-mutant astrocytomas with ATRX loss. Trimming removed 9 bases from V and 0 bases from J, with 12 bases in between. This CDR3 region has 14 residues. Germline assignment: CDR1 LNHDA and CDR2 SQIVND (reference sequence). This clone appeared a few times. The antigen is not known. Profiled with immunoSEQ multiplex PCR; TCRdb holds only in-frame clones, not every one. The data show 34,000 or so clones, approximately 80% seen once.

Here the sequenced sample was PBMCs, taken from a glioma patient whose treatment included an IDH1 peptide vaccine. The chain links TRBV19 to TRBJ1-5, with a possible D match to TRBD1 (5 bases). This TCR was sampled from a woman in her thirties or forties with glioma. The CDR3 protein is CASGGGYSNQPQHF. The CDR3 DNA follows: TGTGCCAGCGGGGGGGGGTATAGCAATCAGCCCCAGCATTTT.